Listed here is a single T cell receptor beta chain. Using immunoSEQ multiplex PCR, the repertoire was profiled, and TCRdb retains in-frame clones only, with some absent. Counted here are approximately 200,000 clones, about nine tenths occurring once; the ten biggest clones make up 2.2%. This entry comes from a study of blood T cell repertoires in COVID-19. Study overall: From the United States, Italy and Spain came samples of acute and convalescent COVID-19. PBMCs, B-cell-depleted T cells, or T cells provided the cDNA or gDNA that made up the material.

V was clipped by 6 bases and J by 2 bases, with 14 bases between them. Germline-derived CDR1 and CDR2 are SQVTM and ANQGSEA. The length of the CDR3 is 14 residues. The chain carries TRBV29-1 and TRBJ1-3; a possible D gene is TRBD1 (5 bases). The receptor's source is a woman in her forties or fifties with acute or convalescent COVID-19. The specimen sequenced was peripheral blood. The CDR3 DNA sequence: TGCAGCGTCTCCCGCGGGGGTCCTGGAAACACCATATATTTT. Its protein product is CSVSRGGPGNTIYF.